This TCR beta chain was sequenced for a study of blood T cell repertoires in COVID-19. Study information: Researchers got acute and convalescent COVID-19 samples from the United States, Italy and Spain. PBMCs, B-cell-depleted T cells, or T cells provided the cDNA or gDNA that made up the material.

With 10 bases removed from V and 5 bases from J, the gap between germline ends came to 12 bases. The CDR3 runs 12 residues. Authors' analysis steps: Counts of nucleated cells, estimated from reference gene primer amplification, were obtained. The method was immunoSEQ multiplex PCR; TCRdb's version includes in-frame clones alone and lacks a portion of them. The DNA was the basis for D and trimming; V, J and clone size are from that table. Here the sample spans tens of thousands of clones, around 90% being singletons. The chain combines TRBV12-3 or TRBV12-4 with TRBJ1-3; tentatively, D is TRBD1 (6 bases). Sequencing was performed on peripheral blood. The TCR sequence derives from a human donor in a cohort sampled during active COVID-19. For the CDR3, the DNA is TGTGCCACCGGACAGACAAGAAACACCATATATTTT. Translating gives CATGQTRNTIYF.